These 24 T cell receptor beta chains originate from one sample sequenced in a study of T cells in Graves' hyperthyroidism and ophthalmopathy. RNA transcripts yielded amplified TCR beta CDR3 regions. Primed by the HTBI set, a first-round RT-PCR was run on the TCR CDR3. One entry per CDR3 protein, called by TCRdb with MiXCR from the multiplex PCR reads. The profile shows about half a million distinct CDR3 sequences, approximately 16% of them singletons. The sequenced sample was blood. The source of these receptors is a woman in her 30s with Graves' ophthalmopathy.

The chain combines TRBV20-1 with TRBJ2-2, with D possibly TRBD2 on 6 matching bases. Trimming stripped 1 base from V and 3 bases from J, with 15 bases between. Germline V gene sequence: CDR1 DFQATT, CDR2 SNEGSKA (reference sequence). This CDR3 has 16 residues. The CDR3 sequence: CSARGGREVDTGELFF. The CDR3 DNA follows: TGCAGTGCTAGAGGTGGGCGGGAAGTAGACACCGGGGAGCTGTTTTTT.

The chain couples TRBV30 to TRBJ2-5; 9 nucleotides agree with TRBD2. This CDR3 contains 13 residues. Losses at the gene ends were 8 bases for V and 4 bases for J; bases not matched to a gene: 8. CDR1 and CDR2 from the germline V gene are GTSNPN and SVGIG (reference sequence). CDR3 coding DNA: TGTGCCGCGATGCGGGGGGGCGTAGAGACCCAGTACTTC. It codes for CAAMRGGVETQYF.

This clonotype was seen ten or more times. The V and J genes are TRBV6-4 and TRBJ2-1; TRBD2 aligns across 10 bases. The CDR3 runs 15 residues. Germline assignment: CDR1 MRHNA and CDR2 SNTAGT. J gave up 4 bases and V 2 bases, and 2 bases lay outside the gene matches. Written as DNA, the CDR3 is TGTGCCAGCAGTGACGTAGCGGGAGGATACAATGAGCAGTTCTTC. This translates into CASSDVAGGYNEQFF.

This clonotype appeared many times. The V gene is TRBV11-1, the J gene TRBJ2-3; no firm D call. V lost 5 bases to trimming and J lost 6 bases, with 12 bases between them. The V gene's germline CDR1 is SGHAT and CDR2 FQDESV (reference sequence). The CDR3 runs 13 residues. Here the CDR3 reads CASSVSHRDTQYF. The CDR3 region has the DNA TGTGCCAGCAGCGTTAGCCACCGGGATACGCAGTATTTT.

This clonotype was seen many times. The junction departs from the called germline gene at one end, perhaps through a read error. This chain connects TRBV5-1 to TRBJ2-3, with TRBD2 matching 9 bases. Germline values: CDR1 SGHRS, CDR2 YFSETQ. The CDR3 has 15 amino acids. The CDR3 spells CTSSRGRDVTDTQYF. The CDR3, as DNA: TGCACCAGCAGCCGCGGGAGGGACGTCACAGATACGCAGTATTTT.

Note on this clonotype: Given a much more abundant clone one base away, this may be a read error. This sequence joins TRBV7-8 and TRBJ1-2; D call uncertain. This CDR3 contains 11 residues. From germline, CDR1 is SGHVS and CDR2 FQNEAQ. For the CDR3, the DNA is TGTGTCAGCAGCCTTTGGTCTGGCTACACCTTC. Its translation is CVSSLWSGYTF.

The chain joins TRBV29-1 to TRBJ2-2; 9 bases fit TRBD1. CDR1 and CDR2 from the germline V gene are SQVTM and ANQGSEA. This CDR3 is built from 14 residues. V dropped 7 bases and J dropped 5; count of bases not matched to a gene: 8. The CDR3 loop is CSGSGTGITGELFF. DNA for the CDR3: TGCAGCGGTTCCGGGACAGGGATAACCGGGGAGCTGTTTTTT.

This clonotype was recorded a few times. This could be a read error, since a much larger clone is one nucleotide away. The V gene is TRBV3-1, the J gene TRBJ2-7; D is unresolved. Germline CDR1 is LGHDT and CDR2 is YNNKEL (reference sequence). This CDR3 comprises 13 residues. In nucleotides, the CDR3 is TGTGTCAGCAGCCAAGGGCGGAACTACGAGCAGTACTTC. Translation: CVSSQGRNYEQYF.

At least ten counts were recorded for this clonotype. The chain links TRBV6-1 to TRBJ2-2, with D perhaps matching TRBD1 or TRBD2 (5 bases each). With 1 base removed from V and 4 bases from J, the gap between germline ends came to 10 bases. Looked up from germline, CDR1 is MNHNS and CDR2 is SASEGT. CDR3 size: 15 residues. The CDR3 sequence is CASSEGGWRTGELFF. The CDR3 DNA reads TGTGCCAGCAGTGAAGGGGGGTGGCGCACCGGGGAGCTGTTTTTT.

This clonotype was picked up many times. This chain links TRBV7-8 with TRBJ1-5; tentative D call: TRBD1 (6 bases). The CDR3 sequence is 16 residues long. The V gene lost 3 bases and the J gene lost 3 bases, with 15 bases spanning the gap. CDR1 and CDR2 (germline): SGHVS, FQNEAQ. In DNA form, the CDR3 reads TGTGCCAGCAGCTTTCCAGGGGTAGTTTCCAATCAGCCCCAGCATTTT. It encodes CASSFPGVVSNQPQHF.

The chain employs TRBV6-2 or TRBV6-3 and TRBJ2-1, with 7 nucleotides matching TRBD2. The CDR3 extends over 14 amino acids. The germline V gene has CDR1 MNHEY and CDR2 SVGEGT. After removal of 10 bases from V and 0 bases from J, the junction contained 6 bases not matched to a gene. CDR3 in DNA: TGTGCCACCGTACGGGAGGACTCCTACAATGAGCAGTTCTTC. Amino acid sequence: CATVREDSYNEQFF.

J is TRBJ2-1 and V is TRBV7-3; unclear D gene. Germline V gene sequence: CDR1 SGHTA, CDR2 FQGTGA. Deletions cut 4 bases from V and 0 bases from J, with 4 bases between. The CDR3 covers 13 residues. This chain's CDR3 is CASSSNSYNEQFF. The CDR3 DNA follows: TGTGCCAGCAGCTCCAACTCCTACAATGAGCAGTTCTTC.

The J gene is TRBJ2-2, the V gene TRBV6-6; D call uncertain. The germline V gene encodes CDR1 MNHNY and CDR2 SVGAGI (reference sequence). The length of the CDR3 is 15 residues. Trimming pared 0 bases from V and 4 bases from J, leaving 9 bases between. CDR3 DNA: TGTGCCAGCAGTTACTCTTGGGGTTCCACCGGGGAGCTGTTTTTT. Translating it yields CASSYSWGSTGELFF.

In this sample, this clonotype turned up many times. The chain employs TRBV20-1 and TRBJ2-2, with D possibly matching TRBD1 (5 bases). CDR3 length: 18 residues. The V gene's germline CDR1 is DFQATT and CDR2 SNEGSKA (reference sequence). Trimming pared 0 bases from V and 0 bases from J, leaving 17 bases between. CDR3 region: CSAREGLEFPANTGELFF. DNA for the CDR3: TGCAGTGCTAGAGAGGGGCTAGAATTTCCCGCGAACACCGGGGAGCTGTTTTTT.

This clonotype was found many times. The V and J genes are TRBV7-2 and TRBJ1-2; 10 nucleotides align to TRBD1. The length of the CDR3 is 13 residues. CDR1 is SGHTA and CDR2 is FQGNSA in the germline V gene. V shed 7 bases, J shed 7 bases, and the junction held 6 bases outside the gene matches. The CDR3 loop reads CASTPGTGVGYTF. CDR3 DNA: TGTGCCAGCACGCCCGGGACAGGGGTTGGCTACACCTTC.

The chain has TRBV7-2 and TRBJ2-3; 7 bases agree with TRBD2. CDR1 is SGHTA, CDR2 FQGNSA, per germline. The CDR3 contains 17 residues. The J segment lost 3 bases and the V segment lost 1 base, leaving 10 bases of the junction unmatched. CDR3 DNA sequence: TGTGCCAGCAGCTTAGGGTGGGTCGGGAGGACTACAGATACGCAGTATTTT. This gives the protein CASSLGWVGRTTDTQYF.

This clonotype has just one count. The rearrangement uses TRBV27 and TRBJ2-1, with no clear D. The V gene's germline CDR1 is MNHEY and CDR2 SMNVEV (reference sequence). Trimming shortened V by 5 bases and J by 5 bases, and 10 bases separated the two germline ends. This CDR3 comprises 13 residues. CDR3 sequence: CASSIGPNNEQFF. The CDR3 bases are TGTGCCAGCAGTATCGGGCCTAACAATGAGCAGTTCTTC.

This clonotype was observed a few times. This chain connects TRBV6-1 to TRBJ1-5; D possibly corresponds to TRBD1 (5 bases). Germline V gene data show CDR1 as MNHNS and CDR2 as SASEGT. CDR3 length: 17 amino acids. The ends were cut back, 6 bases at V and 7 bases at J, with 25 bases in the middle. The DNA of the CDR3 is TGTGCCAGCAGGGCCGGGACTCGGAGGTCCAGTATCCAGCCCCAGCATTTT. Protein: CASRAGTRRSSIQPQHF.

There are many counts of this clonotype. V usage is TRBV7-2 and J usage is TRBJ2-1; TRBD2 might be the D (5 bases). The germline CDR1 and CDR2 sequences are SGHTA and FQGNSA. The CDR3 runs 15 residues. Trimming took 5 bases from V and 7 from J, leaving 18 bases between them. CDR3 nucleotides: TGTGCCAGCAGCCAAGGGCCCTCAGCGGAGAATGAGCAGTTCTTC. Its protein product is CASSQGPSAENEQFF.

This clonotype was counted between two and nine times. The chain is built from TRBV24-1 and TRBJ2-1, with TRBD2 matching over 8 bases. From germline, CDR1 is KGHDR and CDR2 SFDVKD. J lost 5 bases, V lost 4 bases, and 9 bases had no gene match. The CDR3 is 16 amino acids. CDR3 region: CATSDPGTRANNEQFF. DNA for the CDR3: TGTGCCACCAGTGACCCCGGGACTAGAGCTAACAATGAGCAGTTCTTC.

This clonotype was picked up many times. This rearrangement joins TRBV6-1 to TRBJ2-1; D is perhaps TRBD2 (6 bases). Germline lookup yields CDR1 MNHNS and CDR2 SASEGT. The CDR3 is 12 amino acids. The V end was cut by 7 bases, the J end by 8 bases, with 12 bases between. CDR3 residues: CASTPREDEQFF. CDR3 DNA sequence: TGTGCCAGCACCCCCAGGGAGGATGAGCAGTTCTTC.

In its sample, this clonotype was seen many times. The rearrangement links TRBV2 to TRBJ1-2; D ambiguous. V was shortened by 0 bases and J by 7 bases, with 15 bases between the two germline ends. The CDR3 is 15 residues long. The germline CDR1 and CDR2 sequences are SNHLY and FYNNEI. The CDR3 loop reads CASSEASVHSGGYTF. For the CDR3, the DNA is TGTGCCAGCAGTGAAGCGTCCGTCCACAGCGGTGGCTACACCTTC.

This clonotype was counted only a few times. The J gene is TRBJ2-1, the V gene TRBV5-8; 8 nucleotides line up with TRBD2. From germline, CDR1 is SGHTS and CDR2 YDEGEE. The CDR3 consists of 15 residues. J lost 2 bases, V lost 3 bases, and 4 bases had no gene match. The CDR3 region has the DNA TGTGCCAGCAGCTCGGGGGGGGGACCCTACAATGAGCAGTTCTTC. The encoded protein is CASSSGGGPYNEQFF.

This clonotype showed up just a few times. This chain links TRBV11-1 with TRBJ2-1; maybe TRBD2 (6 bases). This CDR3 has 16 amino acids. The ends were cut back, 0 bases at V and 2 bases at J, with 11 bases in the middle. CDR1 and CDR2 (germline): SGHAT, FQDESV (reference sequence). The CDR3 sequence is CASSLASGETYNEQFF. The CDR3 DNA sequence: TGTGCCAGCAGCTTAGCGTCGGGGGAAACCTACAATGAGCAGTTCTTC.